This TCR beta chain derives from a study of T cell therapy after organ transplantation. Study-wide context: T cell doses, up to 6, came every 2 weeks; follow-up lasted 25 to 35 weeks.

Time point indicated: 4-8 weeks after completion of therapy. Comments on this clone: Its matching antigen is unknown.

Sequencing used immunoSEQ multiplex PCR; TCRdb keeps in-frame clones, though not all of them. The data hold some 6,000 clones, with about three quarters observed a single time. General study points: In nonresponders, reduced coverage from low CD8+ yield may limit detected expansions.

Per the germline V gene, CDR1 is MGHRA and CDR2 is YSYEKL. CDR3 length: 14 residues. V was clipped by 1 base and J by 4 bases, with 10 bases between them. The TCR was taken from a human patient who had received a solid organ transplant and had CMV disease. A subset of T cells may come from the graft donor. Sequences were derived from CD8+ T cells from blood, sampled after autologous CMV-specific T cell therapy. The rearrangement joins TRBV4-1 to TRBJ2-5; D gene uncertain. CDR3 region: CASSQGPWGETQYF. The CDR3 DNA follows: TGCGCCAGCAGCCAAGGGCCCTGGGGAGAGACCCAGTACTTC.